This T cell receptor (beta chain) was sequenced for a study of early T cells in non-severe SARS-CoV-2 infection. The CDR3 sequence is 15 residues long. Trimming removed 4 bases at V and 6 bases at J, with 22 bases between. Germline V gene data show CDR1 as DFQATT and CDR2 as SNEGSKA (reference sequence). This clonotype has a count of ten or more. MiXCR, run by TCRdb on the 5' RACE reads, gives a single entry per CDR3 protein. The table lists around 28,000 distinct CDR3 sequences, over 5% of them singletons. V is TRBV20-1 and J is TRBJ2-7; TRBD1 is a possible D gene (6 bases). The TCR sequence derives from an adult who was a healthcare worker with PCR-confirmed SARS-CoV-2 infection or an uninfected control (not recorded which). Sequenced sample: whole blood. CDR3 amino acids: CSATYSTGNLGEQYF. In DNA form, the CDR3 reads TGCAGTGCTACATATTCCACAGGGAATCTAGGCGAGCAGTACTTC.